This T cell receptor (beta chain) derives from a study of blood T cell repertoires in COVID-19. Study as a whole: Sites across the United States, Italy and Spain contributed samples from acute and convalescent COVID-19.

Assay used: immunoSEQ multiplex PCR; TCRdb lists only in-frame clones, some missing. The table records about 290,000 clones, roughly 80% of them present only once. The CDR3 is 16 amino acids. V was cut by 2 bases and J by 5 bases, with 18 bases left in between. CDR1 LNHNV and CDR2 YYDKDF come from the germline V gene (reference sequence). This chain joins TRBV15 and TRBJ1-1; D is unresolved. Sequenced material: peripheral blood. The sequence was collected from a woman aged 50 to 60 with active or convalescent COVID-19. CDR3: CATSRSLTGTGTEAFF. CDR3 coding DNA: TGTGCCACCAGCAGATCCTTGACGGGCACGGGGACTGAAGCTTTCTTT.